The clone carrying this T cell receptor (beta chain) was seen only a few times. This sample is part of a study of blood T cells in healthy people across ages. A second PCR, run for roughly 7 to 11 cycles, used a sample-barcoded 5' primer plus a J-beta primer mix. Each cDNA was tagged by a template-switch adaptor containing 12 random nucleotides. TCRdb analysed the 5' RACE reads with MiXCR anew, one entry per CDR3 protein. The data contain approximately 900,000 distinct CDR3 sequences, 25% to 30% of them singletons. Germline V gives CDR1 LGHNA, CDR2 YNFKEQ. The CDR3 has 15 amino acids. The junction had 4 bases not matched to a gene; V was cut back by 3 bases and J by 2 bases. Each sample yielded at least 6 million isolated PBMCs. The sample also formed part of further work on T cells of mothers and their children.

The chain uses TRBV4-2 and TRBJ2-1; 7 nucleotides match TRBD2. The TCR originated in a middle-aged woman in good health. Source material: blood. The chain's CDR3 is CASSHEGGPYNEQFF. The CDR3 coding sequence is TGTGCCAGCAGCCACGAGGGAGGGCCCTACAATGAGCAGTTCTTC.